This TCR beta chain was sequenced in a study of cytomegalovirus exposure and HLA in healthy donors (dated by TCRdb to the late 2010s). Broadly, across the study: In an earlier analysis of under 600 of the donors, 250 to 350 Gb of sequence data and 120 million or so unique TCR beta sequences from about 179 million T cells were reported. Every repertoire in the discovery cohort had been generated on one and the same sequencing platform. Rather than drawing on any new phenotypic data, the later analysis identified candidate immune exposures from TCR beta sequences and the way those sequences occurred across donors. Among the approximately 420 genotyped donors, around 79% belonged to the genetic ancestry cluster associated with self-reported Caucasian donors. The number of typed donors differed by locus: about 620-640 for A, B, C, DRB1 and DQB1; 500 to 550 for DQA1; around 580 for DPA1; and approximately 450 for DPB1. To predict cytomegalovirus infection status, the study brought together high-throughput TCR immunosequencing, statistical association of individual TCRs with disease status, and machine learning. Roughly five DR-DQ haplotypes were handled as single units for association and clustering because linkage in the cohort was strong. Approximately 300 gigabases of sequencing data and approximately 92 million unique TCR sequences made up an early release that covered several hundred HLA-typed donors. A separate validation cohort of some 130 different subjects was used in addition to the approximately 700-subject first cohort. The T cell repertoires of several hundred subjects were profiled by immunosequencing and related to cytomegalovirus serostatus. A later analysis re-examined previously published TCR beta repertoires from 600 to 700 donors and added high-resolution HLA genotyping to investigate patterns of TCR occurrence. The study aimed to test whether signatures of past pathogen exposure could be identified by cataloging public T cell receptors. Genome-wide SNP genotypes for about three fifths of the roughly 670 donors were used in a later genetic analysis, which treated that subset as a discovery cohort. Across under 500 genotyped donors of the cohort, an average of approximately 200,000 unique TCR beta nucleotide sequences per donor were sequenced, and around 20% of those sequences were non-productive. To decide whether each TCR beta V gene segment behaved as functional or pseudogenic, an earlier analysis of some 540 of the donors relied on high-throughput TCR beta sequencing. Alongside the repertoire data, information on donor age, sex, ethnicity and CMV serostatus was compiled. Both class I and class II loci were covered by HLA typing, at four-digit resolution. Overall results and qualifications from the work: In an earlier analysis of 450 to 750 of the donors, most TCR beta V segments appeared in productive rearrangements about 87% or about 30% of the time, broadly matching IMGT annotations. In a later analysis, TCR association rates were found to vary across HLA loci, with the most associated TCRs seen for DRB1 alleles and the fewest for HLA-C alleles. Compared with the roughly 720-donor mean, donors in an Asian-associated ancestry cluster had fewer N-insertions in productive TCRs, according to a later genetic analysis. Strong co-occurrence of HLA alleles, especially DR and DQ, made assigning TCR associations to individual alleles difficult. Compared with equally common non-associated chains, HLA-associated TCR beta chains in a later analysis were more clonally expanded and had lower generation probabilities. Three of the identified cytomegalovirus-associated TCR beta chains were confirmed in vitro to be specific for cytomegalovirus antigens. An association between a missense DCLRE1C variant and V-gene and J-gene trimming of TCR beta chains was found in a later genetic analysis and replicated in an independent cohort. Roughly 17 rarely observed V segments, including chromosome 9 orphons, were excluded from the earlier analysis of 550 to 700 of the donors because counts were too low. A later analysis reported that several top co-occurrence clusters appeared linked to parvovirus B19, influenza, CMV and Epstein-Barr virus. A cluster of highly shared sequence variants was judged likely to be a technical artifact of the sequencing pipeline. Most CMV-associated TCR beta chains appeared to be HLA-restricted in a later analysis, and the HLA associations seemed to be driven largely by CMV exposure. A further reported finding was that TCR beta sequences accurately predicted the HLA-A and HLA-B alleles for most subjects in the first cohort. Because the 87-base-pair reads could not distinguish some IMGT-functional V segments, including TRBV6-2 and TRBV6-3, those segments were excluded. The presence/absence analyses assumed that sequencing depth was roughly uniform across donors, and that assumption may not be true. In a later analysis, about 16,000 TCR beta sequences were associated with specific HLA alleles at a false discovery rate of 0.05. A total of 164 TCR beta chains were listed by the study as associated with cytomegalovirus. According to the authors, the approach could potentially be generalized to other disease states and immunological phenotypes. In both the original and validation cohorts, the classifier was reported to diagnose cytomegalovirus status with high specificity and sensitivity. HLA typing was unavailable for some donors at each locus, so association tests used only the typed subset. Correlated functional status among segregating V segments might be attributable to linkage disequilibrium, but an unknown experimental factor could not be ruled out. Immune exposure information for the cohort was limited to CMV serostatus. Most TCR sequences were seen in very few donors, while some public TCRs were found in many individuals. In this cohort, only TCR beta chains were sequenced, and detectable features were limited by the absence of alpha or paired-chain data.

Turning to this clone: This receptor's antigen is unknown. Base qualities were left out, and no much larger clone turns up one base away.

Preparation of the library involved the immunoSEQ multiplex PCR assay. For the multiplex PCR, a mixture combining 60 forward primers for TCR Vbeta segments and 13 reverse primers for TCR Jbeta segments was used. The CDR3 region of rearranged TCR beta genes was amplified from genomic DNA by a multiplex PCR assay. Amplified TCR beta libraries were sequenced as 87-base-pair reads on the Illumina HiSeq System. In the paper's pipeline: A later analysis tallied about 77 million unique TCR beta chains across the 700 or so repertoires, and about 12 million of those chains were shared by two or more donors. Raw reads were error-corrected and collapsed into unique sequences by a nearest-neighbor algorithm in which closely related sequences were merged to remove PCR and sequencing errors. To assign V, D and J gene segments, CDR3 sequences were aligned to IMGT reference sequences. Each retained sequence needed at least a six-nucleotide match to both a V gene segment and a J gene segment. A rearrangement counted as productive if the CDR3 had no stop codons and remained in frame with V and J, and every other rearrangement counted as non-productive. CDR3 was defined according to IMGT convention as the region running from the second conserved V-encoded cysteine to the conserved J-encoded phenylalanine. In an earlier analysis of around 570 of the donors, sequences lacking an unambiguous match to a single V gene segment were excluded. In an earlier analysis of 587 of the donors, V segments were called functional above 56.7% productive rearrangements and were called segregating when the between-donor standard deviation exceeded 5%. A statistical classification framework was built for diagnosing cytomegalovirus status from the catalog of TCR beta chain sequences. A later analysis assigned V and J genes by comparing TCR nucleotide sequences with IMGT/GENE-DB human TR gene sequences. In a later analysis, CDR3 sequences and most-parsimonious VDJ recombination scenarios were assigned using the TCRdist pipeline. In a later analysis, each TCR beta chain was defined by its CDR3 amino acid sequence together with its V-gene family, and reads without a unique V-gene family were excluded. A later analysis removed 592 highly shared, low-generation-probability nucleotide sequences to deal with suspected cross-contamination and a sequencing artifact. For each public chain, a later analysis derived a clonal expansion index from normalized ranks of inferred template counts within each repertoire. In a later analysis, generation probabilities were computed using a VDJ recombination model fitted to out-of-frame rearrangements, and the results were checked against IGoR. In a later analysis, hypergeometric tests were used to score TCR-TCR, TCR-HLA and TCR-CMV co-occurrence, with a repertoire-size bias correction applied to TCR pairs. A later analysis estimated false discovery rates by permuting HLA or CMV assignments 20 times. In a later analysis, co-occurring TCRs were grouped using DBSCAN, with TCRdist sequence similarity added in when clustering inside HLA-allele-positive subsets. Co-occurrence clustering excluded repertoires with fewer than 30,000 or more than 120,000 public chains, plus five with anomalous nucleotide sharing. As stored in TCRdb, this immuneACCESS dataset retains in-frame rearrangements with V and J assigned. A fraction of the clones does not appear; measured against another copy, unresolved V genes explain less than half of the discrepancy, and the remainder lacks a known reason. The D gene and trimming were derived from the DNA, and the V and J assignments and clone size from that table. This sample gives 150,000 to 200,000 clones in total; approximately 82% of them show up just once. The ten largest account for around 6% of the sample.

The cohort consisted of 666 healthy bone marrow donors. Cohort members were all nominally healthy when sampled, although unrecorded immune exposures were likely present. The donor tested CMV seropositive, placing the donor among the 289 seropositive members of the cohort. Every donor gave a peripheral blood sample, and the peripheral blood mononuclear cells from that sample were used for TCR beta sequencing. The Qiagen DNeasy Blood Extraction Kit was used to extract genomic DNA from the blood cell samples. Spanning cysteine to phenylalanine, the CDR3 consists of 15 amino acids. Here the CDR3 DNA is all that survives: 45 bases in frame from base 1. CDR1 and CDR2, looked up from the germline V gene, are MGHDK and SYGVNS. V is clipped by 1 base and J by 0 bases, and the sequence between their germline boundaries is 10 bases long.

The sequence derives from a man in his fifties or sixties in good health and CMV-seropositive. The sample was PBMCs. The rearranged chain carries TRBV25-1 and TRBJ2-7; a tentative D call is TRBD1 (6 bases match). The CDR3 corresponds to CASSELRGGSYEQYF. The bases read TGTGCCAGCAGTGAATTACGAGGGGGCTCCTACGAGCAGTACTTC.